This TCR beta chain comes out of a study of immune evolution from preneoplasia to lung adenocarcinoma. V gave up 4 bases and J gave up 6 bases, with 10 bases separating them. The germline V gene has CDR1 MDHEN and CDR2 SYDVKM. The CDR3 totals 12 residues. Here immunoSEQ multiplex PCR was the method, and the copy in TCRdb shows in-frame clones only, minus some. The sample has some 14,000 clones; approximately 80% are singletons. A remark on this clone: Its antigen is not known.

Study-wide results and limits: Normal lung had the highest top T cell clone frequencies. Normal lung had highest clonality; later lesions appeared denser, more diverse.

Sequenced sample: FFPE minimally invasive lung adenocarcinoma tissue. The source of this sequence is a person aged 65-85 years with lung adenocarcinoma. The chain uses TRBV28 and TRBJ2-7; D perhaps matches TRBD2 (5 bases). CDR3 sequence reads: CASSSGVFEQYF. The CDR3 region has the DNA TGTGCCAGCAGTTCCGGGGTTTTCGAGCAGTACTTC. Full variable domain (rest looked up from reference TRBV28 and TRBJ2-7): DVKVTQSSRYLVKRTGEKVFLECVQDMDHENMFWYRQDPGLGLRLIYFSYDVKMKEKGDIPEGYSVSREKKERFSLILESASTNQTSMYLCASSSGVFEQYFGPGTRLTVT.